Below are 17 T cell receptor beta chains sequenced from a single sample in a study of early T cells in non-severe SARS-CoV-2 infection. From the 5' RACE reads, TCRdb called clonotypes with MiXCR, one entry per CDR3 protein. This sample has tens of thousands of distinct CDR3 sequences, with around a tenth found just once. Material for sequencing was whole blood. These receptors were collected from an adult who was a healthcare worker with PCR-confirmed SARS-CoV-2 infection or an uninfected control (not recorded which).

This clonotype was detected many times. The genes are TRBV29-1 and TRBJ2-1; D is possibly TRBD1 (5 bases). The CDR3 is made up of 12 amino acids. The germline V gene has CDR1 SQVTM and CDR2 ANQGSEA. The ends were cut back, 7 bases at V and 9 bases at J, with 16 bases in the middle. CDR3 region: CSDEKGRGEQFF. The CDR3 DNA is TGCAGCGACGAAAAGGGAAGGGGTGAGCAGTTCTTC.

This clonotype was detected a few times. This chain links TRBV7-9 with TRBJ1-2; tentatively, D is TRBD1 (5 bases). Trimming left V 5 bases short and J 4 bases short, with 20 bases between. The CDR3 has 16 amino acids. The germline V gene encodes CDR1 SEHNR and CDR2 FQNEAQ (reference sequence). The CDR3 DNA follows: TGTGCCAGCAGCCTATGGGGGACCCCCGGGAGCTATGGCTACACCTTC. Amino acid sequence: CASSLWGTPGSYGYTF. The entire variable domain, with the rest obtained from reference TRBV7-9 and TRBJ1-2, is as follows: DTGVSQNPRHKITKRGQNVTFRCDPISEHNRLYWYRQTLGQGPEFLTYFQNEAQLEKSRLLSDRFSAERPKGSFSTLEIQRTEQGDSAMYLCASSLWGTPGSYGYTFGSGTRLTVV.

The sample holds a few counts of this clonotype. The chain employs TRBV7-9 and TRBJ2-1, with 11 bases aligning to TRBD2. J gave up 5 bases and V 6 bases, and 12 bases lay outside the gene matches. Germline CDR1 reads SEHNR; CDR2 reads FQNEAQ (reference sequence). CDR3 length: 17 amino acids. The CDR3, as DNA: TGTGCCAGCAGATTTTCCCGACTAGCGGGGACCGACAATGAGCAGTTCTTC. It encodes CASRFSRLAGTDNEQFF.

In its sample, this clonotype was seen many times. The V and J genes are TRBV4-2 and TRBJ1-1, with D maybe TRBD1 (5 bases). The CDR3 totals 16 residues. V lost 4 bases to trimming and J lost 0 bases, with 15 bases between them. The V gene's germline CDR1 is LGHNA and CDR2 YNFKEQ. In DNA, the CDR3 is TGTGCCAGCAGCCGCGACTGGGACCTAATGAACACTGAAGCTTTCTTT. It translates to CASSRDWDLMNTEAFF.

This clonotype was counted many times. The chain links TRBV18 to TRBJ1-1; D gene uncertain. This CDR3 contains 13 residues. Trimming removed 0 bases at V and 5 bases at J, with 7 bases between. Germline lookup yields CDR1 KGHSH and CDR2 LQKENI. In DNA form, the CDR3 reads TGTGCCAGCTCACCACCAGGGAGGACTGAAGCTTTCTTT. It specifies CASSPPGRTEAFF.

This clonotype was detected many times. The chain employs TRBV20-1 and TRBJ1-2, with no clear D. CDR1 DFQATT and CDR2 SNEGSKA come from the germline V gene (reference sequence). This CDR3 is built from 12 residues. V dropped 1 base and J dropped 4 bases, with 7 bases sitting between them. The CDR3 loop is CSARARAYGYTF. The CDR3, as DNA: TGCAGTGCTAGAGCGCGCGCCTATGGCTACACCTTC.

J is TRBJ2-1 and V is TRBV3-1; 9 bases are shared with TRBD2. V shed 1 base and J 4 bases; nucleotides not matched to a gene: 2. There are 15 residues in the CDR3. CDR1 is LGHDT, CDR2 YNNKEL, per germline (reference sequence). CDR3 coding DNA: TGTGCCAGCAGCCAAGGAGCGGGAGGTTACAATGAGCAGTTCTTC. This codes for CASSQGAGGYNEQFF.

This clonotype was observed many times. V usage is TRBV5-1 and J usage is TRBJ2-7, with D perhaps matching TRBD2 (6 bases). Germline loops: CDR1 SGHRS, CDR2 YFSETQ. This CDR3 contains 14 residues. V lost 0 bases and J lost 4, with 11 bases in between. The CDR3 protein is CASSLEPGRYEQYF. Written as DNA, the CDR3 is TGCGCCAGCAGCTTGGAACCAGGGAGGTACGAGCAGTACTTC.

In its sample, this clonotype was seen a few times. V and J are TRBV24-1 and TRBJ1-5, with D unclear. Germline V lookup: CDR1 KGHDR, CDR2 SFDVKD. V gave up 5 bases and J gave up 4 bases, with 5 bases separating them. The CDR3 runs 12 residues. CDR3 loop: CATSVGNQPQHF. CDR3 in DNA: TGTGCCACCAGTGTCGGTAATCAGCCCCAGCATTTT.

This chain joins TRBV12-3 or TRBV12-4 and TRBJ1-5; D is ambiguous. The ends were cut back, 6 bases at V and 10 bases at J, with 22 bases in the middle. The CDR3 length is 15 residues. CDR3 DNA: TGTGCCAGCAGATCAATGGGCAGACTTGGGGAACCCCAGCATTTT. As protein: CASRSMGRLGEPQHF.

V usage is TRBV7-9 and J usage is TRBJ2-4; 9 bases match TRBD1. Germline CDR1 is SEHNR and CDR2 is FQNEAQ (reference sequence). The CDR3 has 14 residues. The J segment lost 6 bases and the V segment lost 6 bases, leaving 6 bases of the junction unmatched. The DNA for the CDR3 is TGTGCCAGCAGGGACAACAGGGGGCGAAACATTCAGTACTTC. This sequence encodes CASRDNRGRNIQYF.

This clonotype came up a few times. The gene calls are TRBV28 and TRBJ2-7, with D tentatively TRBD1 (6 bases). The CDR3 consists of 11 residues. The V end was cut by 3 bases, the J end by 12 bases, with 12 bases between. Germline V gives CDR1 MDHEN, CDR2 SYDVKM. CDR3 in amino acids: CASSLSGDLYF. Here the CDR3 DNA reads TGTGCCAGCAGTTTGTCAGGGGACCTGTACTTC.

Many counts were recorded for this clonotype. V usage is TRBV20-1 and J usage is TRBJ2-3; 14 nucleotides match TRBD2. CDR3 length: 16 amino acids. From germline, CDR1 is DFQATT and CDR2 SNEGSKA (reference sequence). Trimming took 6 bases from V and 2 from J; bases not matched to a gene: 7. The CDR3 loop is CSAAGTSGSYTDTQYF. DNA for the CDR3: TGCAGTGCAGCCGGGACTAGCGGGAGCTACACAGATACGCAGTATTTT.

This clonotype was observed a few times. This chain uses TRBV28 with TRBJ2-1; D remains ambiguous. This CDR3 spans 15 amino acids. Looked up from germline, CDR1 is MDHEN and CDR2 is SYDVKM. V was pared by 5 bases and J by 6 bases, with 17 bases between. DNA for the CDR3: TGTGCCAGCAGTCGATTACCGTCTTTGGGCAATGAGCAGTTCTTC. It translates to CASSRLPSLGNEQFF.

This clonotype has a handful of counts. The chain joins TRBV2 to TRBJ2-7; D perhaps matches TRBD1 (5 bases). Per germline, CDR1 SNHLY and CDR2 FYNNEI. This CDR3 is 12 amino acids long. V dropped 4 bases and J dropped 2 bases, with 6 bases sitting between them. The CDR3 nucleotides are TGTGCCAGCAGTGTAGGGGCCTACGAGCAGTACTTC. Its translation: CASSVGAYEQYF.

This chain uses TRBV3-1 with TRBJ1-1; TRBD1 matches at 7 bases. Germline CDR1 LGHDT, CDR2 YNNKEL (reference sequence). The V gene end was trimmed by 4 bases and the J gene end by 4 bases; junction bases not matched to a gene: 9. The CDR3 totals 15 residues. The chain's CDR3 is CASSLNSGGTTEAFF. DNA for the CDR3: TGTGCCAGCAGCCTAAACTCAGGGGGTACCACTGAAGCTTTCTTT.

CDR3 DNA: TGTGCAAGTCGCTTAGGGCCCCACAATAAGCAGTTCTTC. This sequence encodes CASRLGPHNKQFF. This chain connects TRBV12-2 to TRBJ2-1; the table's D call TRBD1 went unverified against the DNA. TRBV12-2 is a pseudogene locus. This CDR3 is built from 13 residues.